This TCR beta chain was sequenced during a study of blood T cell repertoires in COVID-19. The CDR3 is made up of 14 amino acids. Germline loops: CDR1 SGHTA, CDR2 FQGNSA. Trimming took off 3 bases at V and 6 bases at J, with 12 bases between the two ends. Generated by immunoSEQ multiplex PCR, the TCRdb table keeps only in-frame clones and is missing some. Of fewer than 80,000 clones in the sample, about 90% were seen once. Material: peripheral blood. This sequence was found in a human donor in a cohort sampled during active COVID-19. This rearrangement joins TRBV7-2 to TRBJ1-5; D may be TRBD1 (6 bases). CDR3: CASSLDSGPQPQHF. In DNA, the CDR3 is TGTGCCAGCAGCTTGGACAGCGGACCTCAGCCCCAGCATTTT.